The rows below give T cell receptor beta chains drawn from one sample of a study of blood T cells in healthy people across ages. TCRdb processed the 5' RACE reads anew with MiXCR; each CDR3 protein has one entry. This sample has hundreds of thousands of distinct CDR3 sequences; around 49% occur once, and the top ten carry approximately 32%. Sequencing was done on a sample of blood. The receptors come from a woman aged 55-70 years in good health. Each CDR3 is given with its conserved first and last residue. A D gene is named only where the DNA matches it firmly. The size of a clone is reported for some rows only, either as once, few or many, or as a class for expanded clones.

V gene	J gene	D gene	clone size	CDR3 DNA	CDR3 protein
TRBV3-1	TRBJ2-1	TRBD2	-	TGTGCCAGCAGCCTCCAGCGGGGCTCCTACAATGAGCAGTTCTTC	CASSLQRGSYNEQFF
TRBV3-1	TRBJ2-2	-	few	TGTGCCAGCAGCCATCCCGTACGGGCGGGCACCGGGGAGCTGTTTTTT	CASSHPVRAGTGELFF
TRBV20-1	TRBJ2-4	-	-	TGCAGTGGACTAGTGGGGGCGGCCAAAAACATTCAGTACTTC	CSGLVGAAKNIQYF
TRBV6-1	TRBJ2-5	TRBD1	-	TGTGCCAGCAAGGCAGGGGGTATTGGGACCCAGTACTTC	CASKAGGIGTQYF
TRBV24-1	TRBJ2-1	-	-	TGTGCCACCAGTGATACGAATGAGCAGTTCTTC	CATSDTNEQFF
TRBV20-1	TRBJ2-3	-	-	TGCAGTGCTAGCGAGTGGGGTCAAGATACGCAGTATTTT	CSASEWGQDTQYF
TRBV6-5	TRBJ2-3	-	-	TGTGCCAGCAGTGTGAGGACAGTGACAGATACGCAGTATTTT	CASSVRTVTDTQYF
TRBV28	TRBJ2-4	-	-	TGTGCCAGCAGTTTACAAACTCTAGCCAAAAACATTCAGTACTTC	CASSLQTLAKNIQYF
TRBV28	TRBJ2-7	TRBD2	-	TGTGCCAGCAGTTGTAAGACTAGCGGGAGGGACTACAATGAGCAGTACTTC	CASSCKTSGRDYNEQYF
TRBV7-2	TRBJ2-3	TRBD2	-	TGTGCCAGCAGCTGGGGCGGGGGTGGTACGCAGTATTTT	CASSWGGGGTQYF
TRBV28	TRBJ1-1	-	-	TGTGCCAGCAGGCCGACACTGAACACTGAAGCTTTCTTT	CASRPTLNTEAFF
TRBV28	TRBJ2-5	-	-	TGTGCCACCGACCGGGACCGCGCGCAGTACTTC	CATDRDRAQYF
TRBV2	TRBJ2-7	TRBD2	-	TGTGCCAGCAGTGAACGGGGACTAGCGGGGTCCTACGAGCAGTACTTC	CASSERGLAGSYEQYF
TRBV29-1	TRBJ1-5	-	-	TGCAGCGTGCTGGACAGTCCTAATCAGCCCCAGCATTTT	CSVLDSPNQPQHF
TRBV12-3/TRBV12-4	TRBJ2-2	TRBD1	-	TGTGCCAGCAGTTTTCAGGGGGACGGGGAGCTGTTTTTT	CASSFQGDGELFF
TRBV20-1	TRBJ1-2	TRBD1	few	TGCAGTGCTACCGCAATCGGGACAGGGAGCTATGGCTACACCTTC	CSATAIGTGSYGYTF
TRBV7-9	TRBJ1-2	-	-	TGTGCCAGCAGTGAATTGGCTATTCGGCAAGATGGCTACACCTTC	CASSELAIRQDGYTF
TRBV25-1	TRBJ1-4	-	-	TGTGCCAGCACCCCTGACCGACGCACCAAAGAGGAAAAACTGTTTTTT	CASTPDRRTKEEKLFF
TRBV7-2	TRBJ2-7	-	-	TGTGCCAGCAGCTCCTACGGAGGGCGGTACGAGCAGTACTTC	CASSSYGGRYEQYF
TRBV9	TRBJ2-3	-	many	TGTGCCAGCACCCCCTCGGGGAGCACAGATACGCAGTATTTT	CASTPSGSTDTQYF
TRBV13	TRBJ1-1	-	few	TGTGCCAGCAGCCCGCGGACTACTGAAGCTTTCTTT	CASSPRTTEAFF
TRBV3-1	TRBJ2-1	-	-	TGTGCCAGCAGTCAAAGACAGTACAATGAGCAGTTCTTC	CASSQRQYNEQFF
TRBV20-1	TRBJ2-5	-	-	TGCAGTGCTAGTACCAACTCAGCGACCCAGTACTTC	CSASTNSATQYF
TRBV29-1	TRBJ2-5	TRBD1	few	TGCAGCGTTGATGCAGGGGGCGTGGAGACCCAGTACTTC	CSVDAGGVETQYF
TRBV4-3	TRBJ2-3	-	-	TGCGCCAGCAGCCAAGTAACAGGGAAGACAGATACGCAGTATTTT	CASSQVTGKTDTQYF
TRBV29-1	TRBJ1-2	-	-	TGCAGCGTTGATTTCCAGGACTATGGCTACACCTTC	CSVDFQDYGYTF
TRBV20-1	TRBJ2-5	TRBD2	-	TGCAGTGCTAGAAGGACTAGCGGGAGTGGGGATGAGCAGTACTTC	CSARRTSGSGDEQYF
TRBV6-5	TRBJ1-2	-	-	TGTGCCAGCAGTTACTCCGTAGGGGGCTATGGCTACACCTTC	CASSYSVGGYGYTF
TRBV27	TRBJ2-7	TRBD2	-	TGTGCCAGCAGTTTAAGGGGACTAGCGGGAGGTAGGGCAAGGTTTTACGAGCAGTACTTC	CASSLRGLAGGRARFYEQYF
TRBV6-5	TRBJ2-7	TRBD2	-	TGTGCCAGCAGTTCTCCGGGACTAGTCCACGAGCAGTACTTC	CASSSPGLVHEQYF
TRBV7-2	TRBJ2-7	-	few	TGTGCCAGCAGCTTAAAGGACCTGAGCTCCTACGAGCAGTACTTC	CASSLKDLSSYEQYF
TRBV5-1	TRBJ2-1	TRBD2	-	TGCGCCAGCAGCTTGAGGGCTAGCGGGGTATACAATGAGCAGTTCTTC	CASSLRASGVYNEQFF
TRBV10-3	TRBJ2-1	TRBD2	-	TGTGCCATCAGTGGCCCTAGCGGGGGTGGTGAGGGTGAGCAGTTCTTC	CAISGPSGGGEGEQFF